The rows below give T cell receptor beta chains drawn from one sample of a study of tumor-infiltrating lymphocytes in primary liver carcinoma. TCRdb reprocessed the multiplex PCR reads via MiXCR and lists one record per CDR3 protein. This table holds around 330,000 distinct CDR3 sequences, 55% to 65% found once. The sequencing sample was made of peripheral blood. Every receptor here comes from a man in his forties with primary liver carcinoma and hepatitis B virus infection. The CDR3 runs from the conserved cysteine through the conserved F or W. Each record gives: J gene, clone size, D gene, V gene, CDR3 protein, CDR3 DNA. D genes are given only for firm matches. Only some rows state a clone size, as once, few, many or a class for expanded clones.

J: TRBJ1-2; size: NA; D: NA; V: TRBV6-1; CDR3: CASSEGWQGGNYGYTF; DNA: TGTGCCAGCAGTGAAGGTTGGCAGGGCGGTAACTATGGCTACACCTTC
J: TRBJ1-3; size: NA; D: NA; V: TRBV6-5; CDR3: CVNRHKVSGDGNTIYF; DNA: TGTGTCAACCGTCATAAGGTCTCGGGAGATGGAAACACCATATATTTT
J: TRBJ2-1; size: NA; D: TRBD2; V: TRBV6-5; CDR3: CASRNSGRAFNEQLF; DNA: TGTGCCAGCAGAAATAGCGGGAGGGCCTTCAATGAGCAGTTATTC
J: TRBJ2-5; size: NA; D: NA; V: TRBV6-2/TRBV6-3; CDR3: CASSYDFRRDEGETQYF; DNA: TGTGCCAGCAGTTACGATTTTAGGAGGGACGAGGGAGAGACCCAGTACTTC
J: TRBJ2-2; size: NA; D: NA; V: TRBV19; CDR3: CASSTNRVTGELFF; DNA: TGTGCCAGTAGTACCAACAGGGTGACCGGGGAGCTGTTTTTT
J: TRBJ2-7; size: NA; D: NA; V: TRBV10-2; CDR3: CANSSLGSEDDEQYF; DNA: TGCGCCAACAGTTCCCTGGGCAGCGAGGATGACGAGCAGTACTTC
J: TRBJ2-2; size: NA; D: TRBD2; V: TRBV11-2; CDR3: CASSLNRGGRVSNTGVLFF; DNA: TGTGCCAGCAGTTTAAATCGGGGCGGGAGGGTCTCGAACACCGGGGTGCTGTTTTTT
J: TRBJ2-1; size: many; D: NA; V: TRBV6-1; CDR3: CASNPQIGGSYNEQFF; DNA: TGTGCCAGCAACCCCCAAATCGGGGGCTCCTACAATGAGCAGTTCTTC
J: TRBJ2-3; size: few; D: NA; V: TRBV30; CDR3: CAWSSLGGDTQYF; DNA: TGTGCCTGGAGTAGCTTAGGAGGAGATACGCAGTATTTT
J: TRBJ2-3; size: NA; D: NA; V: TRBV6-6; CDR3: CADGGSRHTFTDTQYF; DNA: TGTGCCGACGGGGGCTCGAGACATACTTTCACAGATACGCAGTATTTT
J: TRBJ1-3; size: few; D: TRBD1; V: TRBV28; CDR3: CASTGQVAGNTIYF; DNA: TGTGCCAGCACCGGACAGGTGGCAGGAAACACCATATATTTT
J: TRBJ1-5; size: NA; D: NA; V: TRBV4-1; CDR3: CAISQENLSRGYQPQHF; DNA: TGCGCCATCAGCCAAGAAAATCTCTCAAGGGGCTATCAGCCCCAGCATTTT
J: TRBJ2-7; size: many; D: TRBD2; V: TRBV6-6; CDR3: CASTHGGEQYF; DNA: TGTGCCAGCACCCACGGGGGGGAGCAGTACTTC
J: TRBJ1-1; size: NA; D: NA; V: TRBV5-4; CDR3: CASSPWVGEAFF; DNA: TGTGCCAGCAGCCCATGGGTTGGGGAAGCTTTCTTT
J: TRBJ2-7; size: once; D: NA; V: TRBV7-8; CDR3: CASSLTTHEQYF; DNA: TGTGCCAGCAGCTTAACCACCCACGAGCAGTACTTC
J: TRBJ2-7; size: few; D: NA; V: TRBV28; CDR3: CASSLQGPMGQYF; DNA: TGTGCCAGCAGTTTACAGGGGCCCATGGGGCAGTACTTC
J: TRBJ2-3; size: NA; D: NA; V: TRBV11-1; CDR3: CASSLSRESTDLQYF; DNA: TGTGCCAGCAGTTTGTCGAGGGAGAGCACAGATTTGCAGTATTTT
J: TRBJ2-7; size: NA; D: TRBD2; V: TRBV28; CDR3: CASSFGRASSGRAYEQYF; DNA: TGTGCCAGCAGTTTCGGTAGGGCCAGCAGCGGGAGGGCCTACGAGCAGTACTTC
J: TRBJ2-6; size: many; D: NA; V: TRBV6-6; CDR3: CASSEGANVLTF; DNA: TGTGCCAGCAGTGAAGGGGCCAACGTCCTGACTTTC
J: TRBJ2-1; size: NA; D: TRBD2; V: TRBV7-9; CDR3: CASSDGTSWGNEQFF; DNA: TGTGCCAGCAGCGATGGGACTAGCTGGGGCAATGAGCAGTTCTTC
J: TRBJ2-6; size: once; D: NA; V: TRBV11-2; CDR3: CAGSSTRGGTGANVLTF; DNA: TGTGCCGGTAGCTCGACGAGAGGGGGAACTGGGGCCAACGTCCTGACTTTC
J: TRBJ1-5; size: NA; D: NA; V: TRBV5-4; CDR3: CASSLYNSNQPQHF; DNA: TGTGCCAGCAGCTTGTATAATAGCAATCAGCCCCAGCATTTT
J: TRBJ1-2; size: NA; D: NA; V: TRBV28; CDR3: CASSTRTDGYGCTF; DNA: TGTGCCAGCAGTACCCGGACAGACGGCTATGGCTGCACCTTC
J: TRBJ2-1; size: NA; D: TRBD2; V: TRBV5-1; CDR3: CASSLEPAGGPYNEQFF; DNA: TGCGCCAGCAGCTTGGAACCAGCGGGAGGGCCCTACAATGAGCAGTTCTTC
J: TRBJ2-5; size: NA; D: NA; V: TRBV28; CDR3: CASSSDREGETQYF; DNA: TGTGCCAGCAGTTCGGACAGGGAGGGGGAGACCCAGTACTTC
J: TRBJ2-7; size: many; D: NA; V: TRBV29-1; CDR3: CSVREGRKTEQYF; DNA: TGCAGCGTCCGAGAGGGGCGAAAGACGGAGCAGTACTTC
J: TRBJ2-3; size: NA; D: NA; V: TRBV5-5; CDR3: CASSFSLDTQYF; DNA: TGTGCCAGCAGCTTTAGTTTAGATACGCAGTATTTT
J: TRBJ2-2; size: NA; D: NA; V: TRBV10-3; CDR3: CAISKSQAINTGELFF; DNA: TGTGCCATCAGTAAGTCACAGGCCATCAACACCGGGGAGCTGTTTTTT
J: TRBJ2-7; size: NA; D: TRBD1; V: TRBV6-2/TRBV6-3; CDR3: CAARQGSYEQYF; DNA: TGTGCCGCCCGACAGGGCTCCTACGAGCAGTACTTC
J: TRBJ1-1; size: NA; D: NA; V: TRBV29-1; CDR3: CSVPPGPLDPEAFF; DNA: TGCAGCGTACCACCCGGGCCTCTAGACCCTGAAGCCTTCTTT
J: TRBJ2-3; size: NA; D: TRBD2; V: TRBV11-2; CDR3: CASGLSSSGSFTDTQYF; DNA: TGTGCCAGCGGCTTATCGTCTAGCGGGAGTTTCACAGATACGCAGTATTTT